These 10 T cell receptor beta chains came from one sample sequenced in a study of blood T cell repertoires in COVID-19. Sequencing used immunoSEQ multiplex PCR; TCRdb keeps in-frame clones, though not all of them. The sample shows 250,000 or so clones, 70% to 90% of them seen only once. Sequencing used PBMCs or T cells enriched from blood (not recorded which). These receptor sequences come from a woman between 25 and 40 years old with acute COVID-19.

The chain has TRBV4-1 and TRBJ2-1; 12 nucleotides agree with TRBD2. CDR1 and CDR2 from the germline V gene are MGHRA and YSYEKL. V was clipped by 2 bases and J by 0 bases; unmatched bases: 11. The CDR3 contains 20 residues. CDR3 loop: CASSQWLASGRVSSYNEQFF. CDR3 coding DNA: TGCGCCAGCAGCCAATGGTTGGCTAGCGGGAGGGTAAGCTCCTACAATGAGCAGTTCTTC.

The CDR3 spells CASMRYNEQFF. CDR3 in DNA: TGTGCCAGCATGCGCTACAATGAGCAGTTCTTC. This chain uses TRBV2 with TRBJ2-1, with unresolved D. The germline CDR1 and CDR2 sequences are SNHLY and FYNNEI. This CDR3 has 11 residues. The V gene lost 7 bases and the J gene lost 3 bases, with 4 bases spanning the gap.

This clone was seen ten or more times. The rearrangement links TRBV4-3 to TRBJ2-1, with 9 bases that match TRBD2. The CDR3 contains 16 residues. After removal of 0 bases from V and 8 bases from J, the junction contained 8 bases not matched to a gene. Germline CDR1 is LGHNA and CDR2 is YSLEER. CDR3 nucleotides: TGCGCCAGCAGCCAAGATCTGAGCGGGAGGCCTGATGAGCAGTTCTTC. This gives the protein CASSQDLSGRPDEQFF.

This clone was picked up a small number of times. The V gene is TRBV2, the J gene TRBJ2-1, with a possible D match to TRBD2 (5 bases). Germline V gene sequence: CDR1 SNHLY, CDR2 FYNNEI. The V and J ends lost 5 bases and 6 bases respectively, with 11 bases between them. The length of the CDR3 is 13 residues. This CDR3 is CASSFDGGNEQFF. CDR3 sequence (DNA): TGTGCCAGCAGTTTTGACGGAGGCAATGAGCAGTTCTTC.

The rearrangement uses TRBV7-2 and TRBJ2-7, with 8 bases aligning to TRBD2. The CDR3 consists of 17 residues. V shed 2 bases and J 3 bases; nucleotides not matched to a gene: 12. The germline gives CDR1 SGHTA, CDR2 FQGNSA. CDR3 sequence (DNA): TGTGCCAGCAGCTTATACGTTCGGCTAGCGGGTTTCTACGAGCAGTACTTC. It yields the protein CASSLYVRLAGFYEQYF.

The V gene is TRBV5-4, the J gene TRBJ2-1; D not resolved. Germline V gene lookup returns CDR1 SGHNT and CDR2 YYREEE (reference sequence). Trimming stripped 2 bases from V and 0 bases from J, with 3 bases between. The CDR3 loop spans 13 amino acids. The CDR3: CASSFYSYNEQFF. DNA for the CDR3: TGTGCCAGCAGCTTTTACTCCTACAATGAGCAGTTCTTC.

The chain carries TRBV27 and TRBJ2-7, with D unresolved. The germline V gene has CDR1 MNHEY and CDR2 SMNVEV (reference sequence). The V gene lost 5 bases and the J gene lost 4 bases, with 15 bases spanning the gap. This CDR3 is built from 14 residues. The CDR3 reads CASSLTSPGYEQYF. CDR3 in DNA: TGTGCCAGCAGTCTGACAAGCCCTGGGTACGAGCAGTACTTC.

A single count supports this clone. The chain uses TRBV4-2 and TRBJ2-3; TRBD1 matches 9 bases. The germline CDR1 and CDR2 sequences are LGHNA and YNFKEQ. The CDR3 has 19 residues. V gave up 7 bases and J gave up 4 bases; unmatched junction bases: 21. CDR3 DNA sequence: TGTGCCAGCACCTCTTCGTTTCCGTCGGGACAGGGCCCCTCAGATACGCAGTATTTT. Residues: CASTSSFPSGQGPSDTQYF.

The chain carries TRBV19 and TRBJ1-5; TRBD1 agrees at 9 bases. The V gene end was trimmed by 0 bases and the J gene end by 3 bases; junction bases not matched to a gene: 6. CDR3 length: 17 residues. Germline V gene lookup returns CDR1 LNHDA and CDR2 SQIVND (reference sequence). CDR3 DNA sequence: TGTGCCAGTAGTATAGATCATACAGGGGGCTACAATCAGCCCCAGCATTTT. This translates into CASSIDHTGGYNQPQHF.

The gene calls are TRBV29-1 and TRBJ2-5; 8 bases align to TRBD2. This CDR3 region has 15 residues. The germline gives CDR1 SQVTM, CDR2 ANQGSEA. Trimming took 1 base from V and 6 from J; bases not matched to a gene: 10. CDR3 in amino acids: CSVEGRLALGKTQYF. CDR3 bases: TGCAGCGTTGAAGGTAGACTAGCGTTGGGAAAGACCCAGTACTTC. Combining the CDR3 with reference TRBV29-1 and TRBJ2-5 gives the whole variable domain SAVISQKPSRDICQRGTSLTIQCQVDSQVTMMFWYRQQPGQSLTLIATANQGSEATYESGFVIDKFPISRPNLTFSTLTVSNMSPEDSSIYLCSVEGRLALGKTQYFGPGTRLLVL.